The present T cell receptor (beta chain) was sequenced within a study of T cell changes during pregnancy in multiple sclerosis. The repertoire was sequenced with immunoSEQ multiplex PCR; TCRdb's copy has only in-frame clones and lacks some. The data contain fewer than 70,000 clones, approximately 90% of them singletons. Sequenced here: peripheral blood, sampled in the third trimester of pregnancy. The sequence was obtained from a female donor with multiple sclerosis, enrolled in a pregnancy study.

This CDR3 is CASSLFGGAYNEQFF. As DNA, the CDR3 is TGTGCCAGCAGCTTATTCGGGGGGGCCTACAATGAGCAGTTCTTC. The rearrangement joins TRBV7-9 to TRBJ2-1, with TRBD2 matching 8 bases. The J segment lost 2 bases and the V segment lost 2 bases, leaving 2 bases of the junction unmatched. This CDR3 is built from 15 residues. Germline lookup yields CDR1 SEHNR and CDR2 FQNEAQ (reference sequence).